Listed below are T cell receptor beta chains from one sample, sequenced in a study of primary melanoma T cells and metastatic recurrence. The assay was immunoSEQ multiplex PCR, and TCRdb's table has in-frame clones only and misses some. In the table there are about 670 clones, around four fifths of which are singletons. The specimen sequenced was melanoma tumor tissue. These receptors were obtained from a human donor with melanoma. CDR3s include the opening cysteine and the closing phenylalanine or tryptophan. D genes are given only for firm matches. The size entry is marked missing in some rows and otherwise reads once, few, many or a size class.

TRBJ2-1,-,TRBV5-1,-,CASSLKFRVLYNEQFF,TGCGCCAGCAGCTTGAAGTTCCGAGTCCTCTACAATGAGCAGTTCTTC
TRBJ1-2,-,TRBV11-3,-,CASSSLDATYYGYTF,TGTGCCAGCAGCTCTTTGGACGCTACTTACTATGGCTACACCTTC
TRBJ1-5,-,TRBV6-8,-,CASRRLDSNQPQHF,TGTGCCAGTCGTCGGTTGGATAGCAATCAGCCCCAGCATTTT
TRBJ1-5,-,TRBV7-8,-,CASSLFKRSNQPQHF,TGTGCCAGCAGCTTGTTTAAGAGGAGCAATCAGCCCCAGCATTTT
TRBJ1-1,-,TRBV5-1,-,CASSLVGGNTEAFF,TGCGCCAGCAGCTTGGTGGGCGGGAACACTGAAGCTTTCTTT
TRBJ1-1,-,TRBV19,TRBD1,CATKQGMNTEAFF,TGTGCCACCAAACAGGGGATGAACACTGAAGCTTTCTTT
TRBJ1-1,-,TRBV29-1,-,CSVEFPGQGNTEAFF,TGCAGCGTTGAATTCCCGGGGCAGGGTAACACTGAAGCTTTCTTT
TRBJ1-3,-,TRBV6-8,-,CASSYSRQEGNTIYF,TGTGCCAGCAGTTACAGCCGACAGGAAGGAAACACCATATATTTT
TRBJ1-4,-,TRBV11-3,-,CASSLSDRHPEKLFF,TGTGCCAGCAGCTTATCCGACAGGCATCCTGAAAAACTGTTTTTT
TRBJ2-7,-,TRBV11-3,-,CASSLFEGRGTYEQYF,TGTGCCAGCAGCTTATTCGAGGGGAGAGGAACCTACGAGCAGTACTTC
TRBJ1-2,-,TRBV7-6,-,CASSLDSVSSNYGYTF,TGTGCCAGCAGCTTAGATTCAGTATCCTCTAACTATGGCTACACCTTC
TRBJ2-7,-,TRBV5-1,-,CASSLGLTESYEQYF,TGCGCCAGCAGCTTGGGGCTAACGGAGTCGTACGAGCAGTACTTC
TRBJ2-5,-,TRBV11-3,-,CASSLAVGRPDRETQYF,TGTGCCAGCAGCTTGGCTGTAGGACGTCCCGACAGGGAGACCCAGTACTTC
TRBJ2-4,few,TRBV6-8,-,CASSADTQIAKNIQYF,TGTGCCAGCAGTGCGGACACTCAGATAGCCAAAAACATTCAGTACTTC
TRBJ2-7,-,TRBV14,-,CASSPTVPGEQYF,TGTGCCAGCAGCCCGACCGTTCCAGGGGAGCAGTACTTC
TRBJ1-1,-,TRBV14,-,CASSLWTANTEAFF,TGTGCCAGCAGCCTTTGGACCGCGAACACTGAAGCTTTCTTT
TRBJ1-1,-,TRBV29-1,-,CSVADTANTEAFF,TGCAGCGTTGCTGATACAGCGAACACTGAAGCTTTCTTT